Following are 17 T cell receptor beta chains from one sample sequenced in a study of CXCR3-negative and CXCR3-positive naive CD8 T cells. General study points: Naive cells that were CXCR3-positive had more hydrophobic TRB CDR3s (compared with CXCR3-negative naive cells).

The study made its TRB cDNA libraries by 5' RACE, adding UMI labels. With the 5' RACE reads reprocessed, TCRdb shows one record per CDR3 protein and no DNA. In all, the sample yields 150,000 or so distinct CDR3 sequences. No antigens are known for them. The sequencing input was naive CXCR3+ CD8+ T cells from blood. Subset described: CD45RO-CCR7+CD27+CD95- naive CD8+ T cells expressing CXCR3 (TNR3+). These receptors came from a human donor in good health. Some clones in this sample may be carry-over from other donors' samples.

The V and J genes are TRBV3-1 and TRBJ1-3. The length of the CDR3 is 18 residues. Germline-derived CDR1 and CDR2 are LGHDT and YNNKEL (reference sequence). This CDR3 reads CASSQVSSGVLSGNTIYF.

The chain joins TRBV19 to TRBJ1-1; absent DNA, TCRdb's TRBD1 call cannot be checked. The CDR3 consists of 11 residues. Germline V gene lookup returns CDR1 LNHDA and CDR2 SQIVND (reference sequence). CDR3 region: CASFTGTEAFF.

This chain connects TRBV5-1 to TRBJ1-5. This CDR3 contains 13 residues. Germline V lookup: CDR1 SGHRS, CDR2 YFSETQ. CDR3 protein: CASSFGSDQPQHF.

The chain recombines TRBV28 with TRBJ1-5; TCRdb selects TRBD1, and the lack of DNA leaves this call unchecked. This CDR3 is 13 amino acids long. Germline CDR1 is MDHEN and CDR2 is SYDVKM. Here the CDR3 reads CASMEGVIQPQHF.

The chain carries TRBV6-6 and TRBJ2-7; without DNA, the TCRdb call of TRBD2 cannot be checked. Germline CDR1 and CDR2: MNHNY and SVGAGI (reference sequence). CDR3 length equals 16 residues. The CDR3 here is CASSARLGPGSYEQYF.

The V call is TRBV5-1, the J call TRBJ2-3; absent DNA, TCRdb's TRBD2 call cannot be checked. The CDR3 runs to 17 residues. CDR1 is SGHRS, CDR2 YFSETQ, per germline. The CDR3 sequence is CARKGLAGALSTDTQYF.

The V call is TRBV15, the J call TRBJ2-5. The CDR3 is made up of 17 amino acids. Germline values: CDR1 LNHNV, CDR2 YYDKDF (reference sequence). CDR3: CATSTQRPAYTQESQYF.

This chain uses TRBV20-1 with TRBJ2-2. Germline values: CDR1 DFQATT, CDR2 SNEGSKA (reference sequence). The CDR3 is 14 amino acids. The chain's CDR3 is CSARDPGSTGELFF.

The genes are TRBV9 and TRBJ1-1; the D call from TCRdb, TRBD1, cannot be confirmed without DNA. CDR1 is SGDLS and CDR2 is YYNGEE in the germline V gene. The CDR3 loop spans 14 amino acids. Here the CDR3 reads CASSPAVGDTEAFF.

This rearrangement joins TRBV25-1 to TRBJ2-5; the TRBD1 assignment by TCRdb is unverifiable without DNA. The CDR3 has 16 amino acids. Germline V gene lookup returns CDR1 MGHDK and CDR2 SYGVNS. CDR3 sequence reads: CASSSRGVLRQETQYF.

The chain recombines TRBV4-2 with TRBJ2-1. The CDR3 is 16 residues long. From germline, CDR1 is LGHNA and CDR2 YNFKEQ. The CDR3 is CASSQDYATTDNEQFF.

The chain carries TRBV4-2 and TRBJ1-3; TCRdb designates TRBD1, a call that cannot be tested without DNA. Germline V gene lookup returns CDR1 LGHNA and CDR2 YNFKEQ. There are 16 residues in the CDR3. This CDR3 reads CASSQDWGGSGNTIYF.

V gene TRBV19 combines with J gene TRBJ2-1; there is no DNA to check the TCRdb D call of TRBD1. This CDR3 has 15 residues. From germline, CDR1 is LNHDA and CDR2 SQIVND (reference sequence). CDR3 amino acids: CASSPGQGTHNEQFF.

J is TRBJ1-5 and V is TRBV20-1. The CDR3 runs to 14 residues. Germline values: CDR1 DFQATT, CDR2 SNEGSKA (reference sequence). CDR3: CSARVGFGGQPQHF.

This rearrangement joins TRBV20-1 to TRBJ2-4; the D call from TCRdb, TRBD2, cannot be confirmed without DNA. Germline V CDR1 and CDR2: DFQATT, SNEGSKA (reference sequence). The CDR3 has 15 amino acids. The CDR3 sequence: CSAESSGIAENIQYF.

The CDR3 reads CASSPQSWSIPIF. The chain has TRBV9 and TRBJ2-1; TCRdb lists TRBD1, though no DNA is available to test this call. The CDR3 consists of 13 residues. CDR1 is SGDLS, CDR2 YYNGEE, per germline.

The chain has TRBV4-1 and TRBJ2-1. The CDR3 runs 16 residues. Germline-derived CDR1 and CDR2 are MGHRA and YSYEKL. The CDR3 protein is CASSQDRTILHNEQFF.